The rows below give T cell receptor beta chains drawn from one sample of a study of cytomegalovirus exposure and HLA in healthy donors. TCRdb keeps only in-frame clones here, not all; method: immunoSEQ multiplex PCR. The profile covers a few hundred thousand clones, with roughly 88% appearing a single time and just over 3% taken by the ten largest. Specimen: PBMCs. The receptors were gathered from a woman aged 25 to 45 in good health and CMV-seronegative. The CDR3 runs from the conserved cysteine through the conserved F or W. Fields, in order: CDR3 length, D gene, clone size, J gene, V gene, CDR3 protein, CDR3 DNA. The D gene is left open where the match is weak. Clone size is shown for a subset of rows, as once, few, many or a class of expanded clone.

14	TRBD1	.	TRBJ1-1	TRBV5-1	CASSLNRGGTEAFF	TGCGCCAGCAGCTTAAACAGGGGAGGCACTGAAGCTTTCTTT
15	.	.	TRBJ2-1	TRBV6-1	CASRVLGLDYNEQFF	TGTGCCAGCAGGGTGTTGGGTCTAGACTACAATGAGCAGTTCTTC
15	TRBD1	.	TRBJ1-1	TRBV9	CASSAAGGSPAEAFF	TGTGCCAGCAGCGCTGCAGGGGGAAGTCCGGCTGAAGCTTTCTTT
17	.	.	TRBJ2-7	TRBV2	CASSRDRVRLASGEQYF	TGTGCCAGCAGTAGAGACAGGGTGAGACTAGCGTCGGGGGAGCAGTACTTC
17	.	.	TRBJ2-7	TRBV4-3	CASSQDSRGLAAYEQYF	TGCGCCAGCAGCCAAGATTCCAGGGGCCTAGCGGCATACGAGCAGTACTTC
17	.	.	TRBJ2-7	TRBV7-6	CASSRYHRESESYEQYF	TGTGCCAGCAGCCGCTATCACAGGGAATCTGAATCCTACGAGCAGTACTTC
15	.	.	TRBJ2-1	TRBV12-5	CASGHPEISYNEQFF	TGTGCTAGTGGTCACCCGGAAATCTCCTACAATGAGCAGTTCTTC
14	.	.	TRBJ2-3	TRBV6-1	CASIRQFYIDTQYF	TGTGCCAGCATTCGGCAGTTCTATATAGATACGCAGTATTTT
13	.	once	TRBJ2-1	TRBV29-1	CSVNAFLGDEQFF	TGCAGCGTCAACGCTTTTTTGGGGGATGAGCAGTTCTTC
16	TRBD2	once	TRBJ2-1	TRBV7-3	CASSPEGLAANNEQFF	TGTGCCAGCAGCCCGGAAGGACTAGCGGCAAACAATGAGCAGTTCTTC
13	TRBD1	few	TRBJ1-2	TRBV5-4	CAITGTGTYGYTF	TGTGCCATAACCGGGACAGGGACCTATGGCTACACCTTC
13	.	.	TRBJ1-1	TRBV13	CASREGMNTEAFF	TGTGCCAGCAGAGAGGGAATGAACACTGAAGCTTTCTTT
15	TRBD2	once	TRBJ2-2	TRBV9	CASSPLGLAAGELFF	TGTGCCAGCAGCCCCTTGGGACTAGCGGCCGGGGAGCTGTTTTTT
15	TRBD1	.	TRBJ2-2	TRBV25-1	CASRTGQLDTGELFF	TGTGCCAGCAGAACGGGACAGTTGGACACCGGGGAGCTGTTTTTT
15	.	.	TRBJ2-3	TRBV19	CASSIVLEGTDTQYF	TGTGCCAGTAGTATAGTATTGGAGGGAACAGATACGCAGTATTTT
13	.	once	TRBJ2-3	TRBV7-9	CASSFQSTDTQYF	TGTGCCAGCAGCTTTCAGAGCACAGATACGCAGTATTTT
11	.	.	TRBJ1-3	TRBV29-1	CSVLREDTIYF	TGCAGCGTTCTCAGGGAAGACACCATATATTTT
15	.	.	TRBJ2-1	TRBV7-2	CASSFAGSSYNEQFF	TGTGCCAGCAGCTTCGCTGGGTCCTCCTACAATGAGCAGTTCTTC
14	.	.	TRBJ2-7	TRBV14	CASSRRETFYEQYF	TGTGCCAGCAGCCGCAGGGAGACCTTCTACGAGCAGTACTTC
17	TRBD1	.	TRBJ2-2	TRBV5-1	CASSSRSGTGAGGELFF	TGCGCCAGCAGCTCGCGTTCCGGGACAGGGGCAGGAGGGGAGCTGTTTTTT
17	.	.	TRBJ2-3	TRBV7-2	CASSLGRLRERGDTQYF	TGTGCCAGCAGCTTAGGAAGGCTTCGGGAGAGGGGGGATACGCAGTATTTT
15	TRBD1	.	TRBJ1-2	TRBV2	CASSEGQGWKYGYTF	TGTGCCAGCAGTGAAGGACAGGGATGGAAATATGGCTACACCTTC
13	.	.	TRBJ2-1	TRBV27	CASSLGNYNEQFF	TGTGCCAGCAGTTTAGGTAACTACAATGAGCAGTTCTTC
13	.	many	TRBJ2-7	TRBV25-1	CASTGRQVHEQYF	TGTGCCAGCACAGGACGCCAAGTCCACGAGCAGTACTTC
13	.	.	TRBJ2-3	TRBV6-5	CASSTLGQDTQYF	TGTGCCAGCAGTACACTGGGGCAAGATACGCAGTATTTT
13	.	.	TRBJ2-5	TRBV7-8	CASSRPVQETQYF	TGTGCCAGCAGCCGTCCGGTCCAAGAGACCCAGTACTTC
14	TRBD1	.	TRBJ1-3	TRBV5-1	CASSTGQVERTIYF	TGCGCCAGCAGCACGGGACAGGTCGAGCGAACCATATATTTT
13	.	.	TRBJ2-5	TRBV19	CASTVSGQETQYF	TGTGCCAGTACAGTAAGCGGGCAAGAGACCCAGTACTTC
15	.	.	TRBJ2-3	TRBV5-1	CASSSKVGGTDTQYF	TGCGCCAGCAGCTCCAAGGTAGGAGGAACAGATACGCAGTATTTT
15	TRBD2	.	TRBJ2-7	TRBV28	CASRLVRTRDYEQYF	TGTGCCAGCAGACTCGTGAGGACTAGGGACTACGAGCAGTACTTC
18	TRBD2	.	TRBJ2-1	TRBV2	CASRESSGRVSSYNEQFF	TGTGCCAGCAGGGAGTCTAGCGGGAGGGTAAGCTCCTACAATGAGCAGTTCTTC
16	TRBD2	.	TRBJ2-3	TRBV27	CASSLRLAGGKDTQYF	TGTGCCAGCAGTTTAAGACTAGCGGGAGGTAAAGATACGCAGTATTTT
15	.	.	TRBJ2-7	TRBV28	CASSFRQALPYEQYF	TGTGCCAGCAGTTTTAGGCAGGCATTACCCTACGAGCAGTACTTC
13	TRBD2	.	TRBJ2-1	TRBV29-1	CSARAGHYNEQFF	TGCAGTGCGCGAGCGGGGCACTACAATGAGCAGTTCTTC
19	.	.	TRBJ2-1	TRBV4-3	CASSQDWPGPGSLYNEQFF	TGCGCCAGCAGCCAAGATTGGCCGGGGCCTGGGAGCCTCTACAATGAGCAGTTCTTC